Detailed here is one T cell receptor (beta chain). Antigen: not known. Other DNA sequences of this sample code for an identical CDR3. The PCR made use of 60 Vbeta and 13 Jbeta primers. Clones were sequenced by immunoSEQ multiplex PCR, and TCRdb holds only the in-frame ones, with some missing. This repertoire shows some 150,000 clones, less than 85% found once; its top ten account for approximately 1.5%. The data are from a study of cytomegalovirus exposure and HLA in healthy donors. Study-wide results and caveats: Specificity of a few CMV-associated chains for CMV antigens was verified in vitro.

The sequencing sample was made of PBMCs. This receptor was taken from a man aged 35-49 years in good health and CMV-seronegative.

The CDR3 DNA sequence: TGTGCCAGCAGCTTAGATGTTAGCTCCTACGAGCAGTACTTC. Its translation is CASSLDVSSYEQYF. This chain links TRBV11-2 with TRBJ2-7, with D unclear. CDR1 and CDR2 from the germline V gene are SGHAT and FQNNGV. The CDR3 runs 14 residues. Trimming left V 0 bases short and J 0 bases short, with 6 bases between.